Shown below are 10 T cell receptor beta chains from a single sample sequenced in a study of T cells in Graves' hyperthyroidism and ophthalmopathy. RNA transcripts were the template for amplifying TCR beta CDR3 regions. HTBI primers were employed in a first-round RT-PCR of the TCR CDR3. TCRdb independently ran MiXCR on the multiplex PCR reads; one entry per CDR3 protein. This table holds roughly 510,000 distinct CDR3 sequences, 20% to 25% found once. Material: blood. These receptors came from a man aged 18 to 30 with Graves' hyperthyroidism.

This clonotype was recorded at least ten times. CDR3 DNA: TGTGCCAGCAGACCCGGGACAGACACTGAAGCTTTCTTT. Translated: CASRPGTDTEAFF. This sequence joins TRBV12-3 or TRBV12-4 and TRBJ1-1; the match to TRBD1 covers 7 bases. Germline trimming cut 6 bases from V and 3 bases from J; bases unmatched to any gene: 4. The CDR3 runs 13 residues.

The rearrangement joins TRBV7-3 to TRBJ2-5; D is unclear. V was shortened by 1 base and J by 7 bases, with 7 bases between the two germline ends. The CDR3 runs to 12 residues. Germline CDR1 reads SGHTA; CDR2 reads FQGTGA. CDR3 nucleotides: TGTGCCAGCAGCTTAATAATGGGGACCCAGTACTTC. This encodes CASSLIMGTQYF.

This clonotype was counted between two and nine times. The chain combines TRBV20-1 with TRBJ2-7, with D perhaps matching TRBD2 (6 bases). Looked up from germline, CDR1 is DFQATT and CDR2 is SNEGSKA (reference sequence). The CDR3 spans 13 residues. Trimming left V 8 bases short and J 0 bases short, with 14 bases between. CDR3 coding DNA: TGCAGTCCCTGGACGGGAGCCTCCTACGAGCAGTACTTC. Translated, it gives CSPWTGASYEQYF.

The table lists this clonotype with many counts. J is TRBJ2-7 and V is TRBV19; 7 positions agree with TRBD1. Per germline, CDR1 LNHDA and CDR2 SQIVND (reference sequence). Unmatched junction bases numbered 4, after V lost 5 bases and J lost 0 bases. The CDR3 is made up of 14 amino acids. The chain's CDR3 is CASSQTGYSYEQYF. The CDR3 nucleotides read TGTGCCAGTAGTCAGACAGGGTACTCCTACGAGCAGTACTTC.

This clonotype has just a few counts. The V gene is TRBV4-1, the J gene TRBJ1-1, with D tentatively TRBD1 (5 bases). The germline gives CDR1 MGHRA, CDR2 YSYEKL. V was trimmed by 1 base and J by 1 base, leaving 13 bases between them. This CDR3 is built from 16 residues. In DNA form, the CDR3 reads TGCGCCAGCAGCCAAGGCGCGCTCAGGGCGAACACTGAAGCTTTCTTT. Amino acids: CASSQGALRANTEAFF.

This chain connects TRBV7-9 to TRBJ2-5, with D maybe TRBD2 (5 bases). The CDR3 sequence is 14 residues long. Germline V lookup: CDR1 SEHNR, CDR2 FQNEAQ (reference sequence). V was cut by 5 bases and J by 1 base, with 11 bases left in between. The CDR3 region has the DNA TGTGCCAGCAGCCACATCGGGGTCCAAGAGACCCAGTACTTC. Translated: CASSHIGVQETQYF.

This clonotype was seen repeatedly, ten times or more. The V and J genes are TRBV2 and TRBJ1-1; D is unclear. Germline loops: CDR1 SNHLY, CDR2 FYNNEI. The V end lost 10 bases, the J end lost 1 base, and 13 bases lay between the germline ends. This CDR3 spans 13 amino acids. The CDR3 DNA is TGTGCCACGGCTTACGACGCGAACACTGAAGCTTTCTTT. Amino acid sequence: CATAYDANTEAFF.

Only a few counts were recorded for this clonotype. This chain connects TRBV4-2 to TRBJ2-6; 15 positions match TRBD2. V shed 4 bases and J 2 bases; nucleotides not matched to a gene: 3. Germline V gene data show CDR1 as LGHNA and CDR2 as YNFKEQ. CDR3 length equals 18 residues. The CDR3 region is CASSPGLAGGPGANVLTF. CDR3 bases: TGTGCCAGCAGCCCAGGACTAGCGGGGGGGCCTGGGGCCAACGTCCTGACTTTC.

This clonotype was seen repeatedly, ten times or more. The V and J genes are TRBV27 and TRBJ1-5; D is unclear. Germline CDR1 MNHEY, CDR2 SMNVEV (reference sequence). Trimming removed 5 bases from V and 0 bases from J, with 8 bases in between. There are 14 residues in the CDR3. The CDR3 protein is CASSVSLSNQPQHF. DNA of the CDR3: TGTGCCAGCAGTGTAAGCCTTAGCAATCAGCCCCAGCATTTT.

V usage is TRBV19 and J usage is TRBJ1-2; D unclear. Germline V gives CDR1 LNHDA, CDR2 SQIVND (reference sequence). The CDR3 extends over 13 amino acids. V shed 6 bases and J shed 4 bases, with 12 bases lying between them. CDR3 amino acids: CASSSSEIYGYTF. DNA for the CDR3: TGTGCCAGTAGCAGTAGCGAGATCTATGGCTACACCTTC.